This TCR beta chain came from a study of shared clonotypes between healthy human individuals. Study conclusions and caveats: What rarefaction showed was incomplete sorted-subset sequencing despite large depth. A small donor pool kept down the genetic and exposure-history diversity that was represented.

Assay used: immunoSEQ multiplex PCR; TCRdb lists only in-frame clones, some missing. The sample lists 190,000 or so clones, approximately 61% seen once, with more than 9% in the top ten. V dropped 4 bases and J dropped 0 bases, with 7 bases sitting between them. Germline CDR1 reads SNHLY; CDR2 reads FYNNEI. CDR3 length equals 14 residues. In the case of this clone: Its specificity is not known.

This chain links TRBV2 with TRBJ2-1, with D possibly matching TRBD2 (6 bases). The sample was memory CD4+ T cells sorted from blood. Subset reported: CD45RA-negative fraction. This TCR derives from a man younger than 40 in good health. As DNA, the CDR3 is TGTGCCAGCAGTGGGGGACTCTCCTACAATGAGCAGTTCTTC. Protein: CASSGGLSYNEQFF. Full variable domain (missing parts from reference TRBV2 and TRBJ2-1): EPEVTQTPSHQVTQMGQEVILRCVPISNHLYFYWYRQILGQKVEFLVSFYNNEISEKSEIFDDQFSVERPDGSNFTLKIRSTKLEDSAMYFCASSGGLSYNEQFFGPGTRLTVL.